The entry below describes one T cell receptor (beta chain). Its specificity is not known. This table comes from immunoSEQ multiplex PCR, and its TCRdb copy is limited to in-frame clones, with some not included. The table lists roughly 16,000 clones, approximately 70% of them singletons. The CDR3 extends over 14 amino acids. Per germline, CDR1 SGHKS and CDR2 YYEKEE (reference sequence). The V end was cut by 2 bases, the J end by 0 bases, with 8 bases between. These data originate in a study of tumor-infiltrating lymphocytes in localized non-small cell lung cancer. Study-wide results and caveats: Compared with uninvolved lung, tumors showed higher T cell infiltration by TCRbeta sequencing.

The chain employs TRBV5-5 and TRBJ1-1; D is unclear. Source material: lung tumor tissue. The receptor's source is a human donor with non-small cell lung cancer. The CDR3 here is CASSFKGLNTEAFF. CDR3 coding DNA: TGTGCCAGCAGCTTCAAAGGTTTGAACACTGAAGCTTTCTTT.